This TCR beta chain was recovered during a study of T cell repertoires in cytomegalovirus infection. Germline V gene lookup returns CDR1 SGHAT and CDR2 FQNNGV. The CDR3 extends over 13 amino acids. V lost 5 bases and J lost 7, with 14 bases in between. TCRdb fed the reads into MiXCR, producing one record per CDR3 protein. Here the sample spans roughly 500,000 distinct CDR3 sequences, more than 30% being singletons. This clonotype was recorded a few times. Its target is not known. The receptor's source is a human donor in good health (CMV status not recorded). Some clones in this sample may be carry-over from other donors' samples. The specimen was cultured PBMCs, collected from culture after CMV antigen stimulation. The chain combines TRBV11-2 with TRBJ1-2; a possible D gene is TRBD1 (6 bases). Here the CDR3 reads CASSPRRGLGYTF. CDR3 nucleotides: TGTGCCAGCAGCCCAAGGCGGGGGCTTGGCTACACCTTC.